This T cell receptor beta chain came from a study of cytomegalovirus exposure and HLA in healthy donors. General study findings and limits: As confirmed in vitro, three CMV-associated chains were specific for CMV antigens. Listed as cytomegalovirus-associated were 150 to 200 TCR beta chains.

A note on this clone: Its antigen is unknown.

The repertoire was sequenced with immunoSEQ multiplex PCR; TCRdb's copy has only in-frame clones and lacks some. The table includes 200,000 to 250,000 clones, 90% to 95% detected once. CDR1 and CDR2 (germline): SEHNR, FQNEAQ (reference sequence). The V gene lost 1 base and the J gene lost 0 bases, with 12 bases spanning the gap. The CDR3 runs to 16 residues. The origin of this receptor is a woman under 30 in good health and CMV-seronegative. The chain links TRBV7-9 to TRBJ1-1, with D maybe TRBD1 (5 bases). Sequencing used PBMCs. CDR3 DNA: TGTGCCAGCAGCTTAGGCGGGGCAGTCCTGAACACTGAAGCTTTCTTT. Translating it yields CASSLGGAVLNTEAFF.